This T cell receptor (beta chain) was captured by sequencing in a study of monozygotic twins with cystic fibrosis. Background on the study: Libraries were built from approximately 3 micrograms of fragmented DNA using about 15 PCR cycles.

Study conclusions and caveats: V usage most resembled the co-twin in 13 of 16 pairs.

Between the trimmed V and J ends, which lost 0 bases and 5 bases, there was a span of 8 bases. Per germline, CDR1 SGDLS and CDR2 YYNGEE. The CDR3 spans 13 residues. About this clone itself: Its antigen is currently unknown.

The assay was immunoSEQ multiplex PCR, and TCRdb's table has in-frame clones only and misses some. Counted here are 13,000 to 15,000 clones, 85% to 90% occurring once; the ten biggest clones make up about 0.73%. The chain employs TRBV9 and TRBJ1-1; D is possibly TRBD1 (5 bases). Sequenced sample: blood. This receptor was obtained from a boy aged 10-17 years with cystic fibrosis. The CDR3 bases are TGTGCCAGCAGCGTAGTGGAGGGGACTGAAGCTTTCTTT. Translating gives CASSVVEGTEAFF.